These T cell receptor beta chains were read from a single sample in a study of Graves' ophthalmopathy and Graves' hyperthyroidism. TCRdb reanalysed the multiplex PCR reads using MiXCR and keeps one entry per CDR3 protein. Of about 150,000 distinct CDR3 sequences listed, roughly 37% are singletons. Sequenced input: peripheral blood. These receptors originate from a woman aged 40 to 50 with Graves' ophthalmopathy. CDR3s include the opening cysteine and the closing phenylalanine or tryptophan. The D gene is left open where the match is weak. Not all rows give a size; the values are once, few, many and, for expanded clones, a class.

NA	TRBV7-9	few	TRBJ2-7	TGTGCCAGCAGCTTAGAAAGCAGAGTCTACGAGCAGTACTTC	CASSLESRVYEQYF
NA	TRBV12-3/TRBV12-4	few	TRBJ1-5	TGTGCCAGCAGTTTAGAGGCGAAGCAGCCCCAGCATTTT	CASSLEAKQPQHF
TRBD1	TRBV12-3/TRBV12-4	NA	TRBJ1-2	TGTGCCAGCAGCCCAACAGGGGTTAATGGCTACACCTTC	CASSPTGVNGYTF
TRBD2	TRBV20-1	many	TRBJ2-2	TGCAGTGCTAGAAGGGCGGGAGGGCCCGGGGAGCTGTTTTTT	CSARRAGGPGELFF
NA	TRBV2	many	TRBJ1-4	TGTGCCAGCCGAGGGGAAAAACTGTTTTTT	CASRGEKLFF
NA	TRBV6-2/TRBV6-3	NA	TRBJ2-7	TGTGCCAGCTCTCTCGCAGGCGAGATCGAGCAGTACTTC	CASSLAGEIEQYF
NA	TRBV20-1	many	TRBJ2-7	TGCAGTGTCCCGGAGGCAGGGCCGAACGAGCAGTACTTC	CSVPEAGPNEQYF
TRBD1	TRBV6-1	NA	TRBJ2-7	TGTGCCAGCAGAGACAGGGGAACATACGAGCAGTACTTC	CASRDRGTYEQYF
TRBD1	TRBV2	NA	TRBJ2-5	TGTGCCAGCAGTGAGGACAGGGAGACCCAGTACTTC	CASSEDRETQYF
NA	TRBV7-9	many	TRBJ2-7	TGTGCCAGCAGCGAGGGGACTGGGCAGTACTTC	CASSEGTGQYF
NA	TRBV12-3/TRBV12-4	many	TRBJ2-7	TGTGCCAGCAGTTTAGACTCCTCCTACGAGCAGTACTTC	CASSLDSSYEQYF
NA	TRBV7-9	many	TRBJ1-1	TGTGCCAGCAGCTCTCCGGGGACTGAAGCTTTCTTT	CASSSPGTEAFF
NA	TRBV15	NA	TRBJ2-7	TGTGCCACCAGCAGAGATGGGGGCGAGCAGTACTTC	CATSRDGGEQYF
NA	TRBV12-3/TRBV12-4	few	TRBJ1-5	TGTGCCAGCAGTTCTGGGGGGTTCCAACCCCAGCATTTT	CASSSGGFQPQHF
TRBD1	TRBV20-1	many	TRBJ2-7	TGCAGTGCTAGGGAGACAGGGGTTAAGAGGGAGCAGTACTTC	CSARETGVKREQYF
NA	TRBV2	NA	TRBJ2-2	TGTGCCAGCATAGGCGCCGCCGGGAGCACCGGGGAGCTGTTTTTT	CASIGAAGSTGELFF
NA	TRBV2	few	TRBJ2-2	TGTGCCAGCAGTGAAGGCGACTTCGATAGCGGGGAGCTGTTTTTT	CASSEGDFDSGELFF
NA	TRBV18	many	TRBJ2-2	TGTGCCAGCTCACCATTGGCCGGGGAGCTGTTTTTT	CASSPLAGELFF
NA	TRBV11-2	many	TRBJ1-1	TGTGCCAGCAGCTTAGTTCCAGTAAACACTGAAGCTTTCTTT	CASSLVPVNTEAFF
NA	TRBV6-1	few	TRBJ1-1	TGTGCCAGCCGCCCTGGACACTTGAACACTGAAGCTTTCTTT	CASRPGHLNTEAFF
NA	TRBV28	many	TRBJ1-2	TGTGCCAGCAGTTTATGGGGTGGGTACGGCCATGGCTACACCTTC	CASSLWGGYGHGYTF
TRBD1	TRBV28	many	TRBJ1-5	TGTGCCAGCAGTTCACCCGGGACAGGACCCAATCAGCCCCAGCATTTT	CASSSPGTGPNQPQHF
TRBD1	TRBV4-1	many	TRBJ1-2	TGCGCCAGCAGCCAAGAAACAGGGGTCTATGGCTACACCTTC	CASSQETGVYGYTF
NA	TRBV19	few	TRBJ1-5	TGTGCCAGTAGTATCTCCCCGGGGGGGAATCAGCCCCAGCATTTT	CASSISPGGNQPQHF
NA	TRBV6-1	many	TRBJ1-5	TGTGCCAGCAGTGAAGCGCTTCGGGGAGGATTTGGTCAGCCCCAGCATTTT	CASSEALRGGFGQPQHF